This entry lists 15 T cell receptor beta chains sequenced from one sample in a study of human T cells and chemical hapten exposure. Via MiXCR, TCRdb re-called the RACE reads, giving one row per CDR3 protein. Of some 52,000 distinct CDR3 sequences detected, more than 9.5% appear once; the ten largest clones hold 1.5% to 2%. Time point indicated: patch test 1, 2 weeks after DPC sensitization. As for treatment: therapeutic diphenylcyclopropenone sensitization with weekly scalp DPC. Unfractionated whole blood was the source of the extracted total RNA. Sample: whole blood, taken in connection with sensitization to the hapten diphenylcyclopropenone (DPC). Receptors were obtained from a woman in her thirties or forties with alopecia areata. Some clones in this sample may be carry-over from other donors' samples.

This clonotype was counted many times. The chain is built from TRBV6-6 and TRBJ1-6; 9 nucleotides line up with TRBD1. The J segment lost 5 bases and the V segment lost 4 bases, leaving 6 bases of the junction unmatched. Per the germline V gene, CDR1 is MNHNY and CDR2 is SVGAGI (reference sequence). CDR3 length: 16 residues. The CDR3 loop reads CASSSRTGAHNSPLHF. CDR3 bases: TGTGCCAGCAGTTCCCGGACAGGGGCGCATAATTCACCCCTCCACTTT.

This clonotype was picked up a small number of times. The rearrangement joins TRBV7-6 to TRBJ2-5, with D uncertain. The CDR3 has 12 amino acids. The V and J ends lost 0 bases and 4 bases respectively, with 3 bases between them. CDR1 and CDR2 (germline): SGHVS, FNYEAQ. The CDR3 is CASSLARETQYF. The CDR3, as DNA: TGTGCCAGCAGCTTAGCGCGAGAGACCCAGTACTTC.

This clonotype has ten or more counts. The chain is built from TRBV7-2 and TRBJ2-1; D ambiguous. The V end lost 5 bases, the J end lost 5 bases, and 4 bases lay between the germline ends. Germline-derived CDR1 and CDR2 are SGHTA and FQGNSA. The CDR3 is 11 residues long. CDR3 sequence reads: CASSTNNEQFF. The CDR3 coding sequence is TGTGCCAGCAGCACCAACAATGAGCAGTTCTTC.

The V gene is TRBV13, the J gene TRBJ1-5; the match to TRBD1 covers 8 bases. Trimming at V came to 4 bases and at J to 3 bases, leaving 5 bases not matched to a gene. The CDR3 runs 15 residues. Germline V gene data show CDR1 as PRHDT and CDR2 as FYEKMQ (reference sequence). The CDR3 DNA reads TGTGCCAGCAGCTCAAGGACAGGGAACAATCAGCCCCAGCATTTT. Translation gives CASSSRTGNNQPQHF.

The chain is built from TRBV28 and TRBJ2-7; 8 bases are a match to TRBD1. CDR3 length: 16 residues. CDR1 and CDR2 (germline): MDHEN, SYDVKM. Trimming at V came to 3 bases and at J to 7 bases, leaving 14 bases not matched to a gene. The CDR3 region is CASSLFYGQGGREQYF. DNA of the CDR3: TGTGCCAGCAGTTTGTTTTACGGACAGGGAGGTAGAGAGCAGTACTTC.

This clonotype appeared a single time. V and J are TRBV29-1 and TRBJ1-5, with a weak D call TRBD1 (5 bases). This CDR3 spans 13 amino acids. Trimming pared 4 bases from V and 4 bases from J, leaving 11 bases between. Germline V gives CDR1 SQVTM, CDR2 ANQGSEA. The CDR3: CSVGQTANQPQHF. The CDR3 coding sequence is TGCAGCGTTGGACAGACAGCTAATCAGCCCCAGCATTTT.

The table lists this clonotype with a few counts. This rearrangement joins TRBV29-1 to TRBJ1-1; D perhaps matches TRBD1 (5 bases). Trimming cost V 5 bases and J 0 bases, with 10 bases left between them. CDR3 length: 13 residues. CDR1 SQVTM and CDR2 ANQGSEA come from the germline V gene. The CDR3 sequence is CSVTRGMNTEAFF. The CDR3 DNA sequence: TGCAGCGTTACGCGGGGGATGAACACTGAAGCTTTCTTT.

This clonotype was seen repeatedly, ten times or more. The chain uses TRBV6-5 and TRBJ2-5; D gene uncertain. The CDR3 runs to 16 residues. With 4 bases removed from V and 2 bases from J, the gap between germline ends came to 17 bases. Germline values: CDR1 MNHEY, CDR2 SVGAGI. The CDR3 protein is CASSSLPSAAQETQYF. In DNA form, the CDR3 reads TGTGCCAGCAGTTCCCTTCCCTCGGCAGCTCAAGAGACCCAGTACTTC.

The J gene is TRBJ1-6, the V gene TRBV3-1, with 9 bases that match TRBD1. J was trimmed by 10 bases and V by 8 bases; bases with no gene match: 3. The CDR3 totals 12 residues. Germline values: CDR1 LGHDT, CDR2 YNNKEL (reference sequence). The CDR3 DNA follows: TGTGCCAGCGGGGACAGGGCCTCACCCCTCCACTTT. Its protein is CASGDRASPLHF.

This clonotype was observed a few times. This chain links TRBV28 with TRBJ1-3; no clear D. CDR1 MDHEN and CDR2 SYDVKM come from the germline V gene. The CDR3 is 13 residues long. Trimming cost V 7 bases and J 4 bases, with 11 bases left between them. CDR3 bases: TGTGCCAGCATTGGCGGGCCGGGAAACACCATATATTTT. Translation: CASIGGPGNTIYF.

This clonotype has only a few counts. This CDR3 is CASSSPGGINTEAFF. CDR3 sequence (DNA): TGTGCCAGCAGTTCCCCGGGAGGGATCAACACTGAAGCTTTCTTT. The V gene is TRBV28, the J gene TRBJ1-1; unclear D gene. Germline CDR1 is MDHEN and CDR2 is SYDVKM. V was pared by 4 bases and J by 2 bases, with 14 bases between. CDR3 length equals 15 residues.

This clonotype was recorded at least ten times. The V gene is TRBV24-1, the J gene TRBJ1-1; maybe TRBD1 (6 bases). V was pared by 9 bases and J by 2 bases, with 12 bases between. Germline lookup yields CDR1 KGHDR and CDR2 SFDVKD. The CDR3 sequence is 13 residues long. The CDR3 DNA sequence: TGTGCCACCCCCGTAGGGGGTAACACTGAAGCTTTCTTT. Its translation: CATPVGGNTEAFF.

This clonotype has a handful of counts. The genes are TRBV19 and TRBJ2-2, with 11 bases fitting TRBD2. V dropped 2 bases and J dropped 6; count of bases not matched to a gene: 5. CDR3 length: 16 amino acids. CDR1 is LNHDA, CDR2 SQIVND, per germline (reference sequence). The CDR3 spells CASSISLAGGPGELFF. The CDR3 DNA reads TGTGCCAGTAGTATATCTCTAGCGGGAGGCCCCGGGGAGCTGTTTTTT.

This clonotype was detected a few times. The chain links TRBV27 to TRBJ2-5; 7 bases line up with TRBD1. V shed 4 bases and J 1 base; nucleotides not matched to a gene: 9. This CDR3 has 16 amino acids. Looked up from germline, CDR1 is MNHEY and CDR2 is SMNVEV (reference sequence). The CDR3 sequence: CASSSLGGRGQETQYF. CDR3 nucleotide sequence: TGTGCCAGCAGTTCTCTAGGGGGCCGGGGCCAAGAGACCCAGTACTTC.

This chain uses TRBV29-1 with TRBJ2-5; perhaps D is TRBD1 or TRBD2 (6 bases each). The V gene's germline CDR1 is SQVTM and CDR2 ANQGSEA. Trimming took off 8 bases at V and 1 base at J, with 14 bases between the two ends. This CDR3 comprises 13 residues. CDR3 sequence reads: CSSQGTFQETQYF. CDR3 nucleotide sequence: TGCAGCTCCCAGGGGACTTTCCAAGAGACCCAGTACTTC.